The clone carrying this T cell receptor beta chain was found a few times. Trimming removed 4 bases from V and 0 bases from J, with 18 bases in between. The CDR3 is 17 amino acids. Germline CDR1 LNHDA, CDR2 SQIVND (reference sequence). Authors' analysis steps: Reference gene primer amplification in the assay estimated nucleated cell counts. TCRdb's table, derived via immunoSEQ multiplex PCR, lists solely in-frame clones and lacks some. The D gene and trimming were derived from the DNA, and the V and J assignments and clone size from that table. Of 130,000 or so clones listed, around 82% are singletons. This specimen belongs to a study of blood T cell repertoires in COVID-19. Study-level background: Some COVID-19 samples were acute and others convalescent; all came from the United States, Italy and Spain. PBMCs, B-cell-depleted T cells, or T cells were the source of the cDNA or gDNA that made up the material.

The sample taken for sequencing was peripheral blood. The receptor comes from a man aged 55 to 70 with acute or convalescent COVID-19. This chain uses TRBV19 with TRBJ1-2, with D perhaps matching TRBD1 (6 bases). CDR3 nucleotide sequence: TGTGCCAGTAGTACCGTTCCAGCTCGGACAGCTAACTATGGCTACACCTTC. It translates to CASSTVPARTANYGYTF.